This note documents a single TCR beta chain sequence. Its antigen is not known. Adult Caucasians living in Nashville, Tennessee made up all of the donors. Only in-frame clones appear in the TCRdb table, and some are missing; sequencing was by immunoSEQ multiplex PCR. The sample lists over a million clones; around 95% were seen once. These data belong to a study of shared clonotypes between healthy human individuals. V was pared by 2 bases and J by 2 bases, with 7 bases between. Germline-derived CDR1 and CDR2 are SGHVS and FQNEAQ. CDR3 length: 13 residues. Regarding the study as a whole: Larger estimated richness was generally recorded for naive subsets relative to memory subsets.

This rearrangement joins TRBV7-8 to TRBJ2-7; D is ambiguous. This sequence originates from a man in his thirties or forties in good health. Sequencing was carried out using naive CD4+ T cells sorted from blood. The subset here: CD45RA+ positively selected. CDR3 sequence (DNA): TGTGCCAGCAGCTTAAGTAACCCCTACGAGCAGTACTTC. Amino acids: CASSLSNPYEQYF.